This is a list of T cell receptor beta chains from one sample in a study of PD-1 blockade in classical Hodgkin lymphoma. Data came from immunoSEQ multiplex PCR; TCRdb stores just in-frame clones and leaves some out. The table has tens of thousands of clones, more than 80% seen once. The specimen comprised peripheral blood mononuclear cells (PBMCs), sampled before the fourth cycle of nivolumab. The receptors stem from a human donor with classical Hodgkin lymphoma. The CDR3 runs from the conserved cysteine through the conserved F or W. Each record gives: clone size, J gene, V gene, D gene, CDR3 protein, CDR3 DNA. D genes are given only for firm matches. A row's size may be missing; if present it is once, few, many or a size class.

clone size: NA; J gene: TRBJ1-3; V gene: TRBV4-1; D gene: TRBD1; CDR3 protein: CASSQAVDRGMGNTIYF; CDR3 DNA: TGCGCCAGCAGCCAAGCGGTGGACAGGGGAATGGGAAACACCATATATTTT
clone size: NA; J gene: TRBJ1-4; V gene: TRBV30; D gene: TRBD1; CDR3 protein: CAWSLTGGGEKLFF; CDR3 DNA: TGTGCCTGGAGCCTGACAGGGGGTGGGGAAAAACTGTTTTTT
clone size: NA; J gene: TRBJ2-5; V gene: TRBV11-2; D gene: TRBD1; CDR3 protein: CASSLPGTGRWETQYF; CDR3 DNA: TGTGCCAGCAGCTTACCCGGGACAGGGCGCTGGGAGACCCAGTACTTC
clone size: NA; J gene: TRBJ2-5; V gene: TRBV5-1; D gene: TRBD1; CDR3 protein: CASSLTGGGETQYF; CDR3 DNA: TGCGCCAGCAGCTTAACAGGGGGCGGAGAGACCCAGTACTTC
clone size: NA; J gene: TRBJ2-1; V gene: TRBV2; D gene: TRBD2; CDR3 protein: CASIWTSGGYNEQFF; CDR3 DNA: TGTGCCAGCATCTGGACTAGCGGGGGGTACAATGAGCAGTTCTTC
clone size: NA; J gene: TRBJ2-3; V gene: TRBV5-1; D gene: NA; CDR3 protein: CASSNGVADTQYF; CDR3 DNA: TGCGCCAGCAGCAATGGGGTGGCGGATACGCAGTATTTT
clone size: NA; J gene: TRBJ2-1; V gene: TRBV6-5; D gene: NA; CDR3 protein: CASSYSPVSSYNEQFF; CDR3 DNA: TGTGCCAGCAGTTACTCCCCAGTTTCCTCCTACAATGAGCAGTTCTTC
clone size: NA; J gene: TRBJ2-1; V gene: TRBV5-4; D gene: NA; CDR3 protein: CASSSRDNSYNEQFF; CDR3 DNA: TGTGCCAGCAGCTCCCGGGACAACTCCTACAATGAGCAGTTCTTC
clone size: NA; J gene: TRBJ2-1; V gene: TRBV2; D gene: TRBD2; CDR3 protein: CAYNPSGRGDEQFF; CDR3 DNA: TGTGCCTACAACCCTAGCGGGAGGGGGGATGAGCAGTTCTTC
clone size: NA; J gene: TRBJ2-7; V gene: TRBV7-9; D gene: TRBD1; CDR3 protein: CASSYNQGDGEQYF; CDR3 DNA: TGTGCCAGCAGCTACAATCAGGGGGACGGAGAGCAGTACTTC
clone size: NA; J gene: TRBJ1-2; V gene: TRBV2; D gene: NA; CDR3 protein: CASSEVAGSYGYTF; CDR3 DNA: TGTGCCAGCAGTGAAGTTGCAGGATCCTATGGCTACACCTTC
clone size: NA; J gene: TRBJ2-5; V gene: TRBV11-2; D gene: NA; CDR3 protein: CASSLVETQYF; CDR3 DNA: TGTGCCAGCAGCTTAGTGGAGACCCAGTACTTC
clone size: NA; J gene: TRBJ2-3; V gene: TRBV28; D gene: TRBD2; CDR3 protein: CASSRAAGGGHTDTQYF; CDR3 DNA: TGTGCCAGCAGTAGAGCTGCGGGGGGCGGGCACACAGATACGCAGTATTTT
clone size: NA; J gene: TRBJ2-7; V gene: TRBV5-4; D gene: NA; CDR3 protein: CASFRWGANYEQYF; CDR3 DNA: TGTGCCAGCTTTCGCTGGGGGGCAAACTACGAGCAGTACTTC
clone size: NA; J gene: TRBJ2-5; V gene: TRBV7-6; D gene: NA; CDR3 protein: CASSLTEFQETQYF; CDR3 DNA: TGTGCCAGCAGCCTGACAGAGTTCCAAGAGACCCAGTACTTC
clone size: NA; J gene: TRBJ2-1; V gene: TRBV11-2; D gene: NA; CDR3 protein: CASLGEQGKYNEQFF; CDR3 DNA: TGTGCCAGCTTAGGGGAGCAGGGAAAGTACAATGAGCAGTTCTTC
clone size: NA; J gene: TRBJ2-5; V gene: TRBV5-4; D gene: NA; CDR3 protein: CASSFGTGETQYF; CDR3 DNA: TGTGCCAGCAGCTTTGGAACGGGGGAGACCCAGTACTTC
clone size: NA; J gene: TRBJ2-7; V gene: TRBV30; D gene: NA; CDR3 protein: CASADLGGYSEQYF; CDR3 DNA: TGTGCCTCCGCCGACCTAGGGGGGTACAGCGAGCAGTACTTC
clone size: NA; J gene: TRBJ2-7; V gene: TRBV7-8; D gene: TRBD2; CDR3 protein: CASSLGTSNEQYF; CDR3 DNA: TGTGCCAGCAGCTTGGGGACTAGCAACGAGCAGTACTTC
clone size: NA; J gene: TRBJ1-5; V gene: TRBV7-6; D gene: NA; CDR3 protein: CASSPTRMGDQPQHF; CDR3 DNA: TGTGCCAGCAGCCCAACCCGGATGGGGGATCAGCCCCAGCATTTT
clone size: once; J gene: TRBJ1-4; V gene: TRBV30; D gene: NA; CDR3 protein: CAWSVHGEKLFF; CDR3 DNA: TGTGCCTGGAGTGTACATGGTGAAAAACTGTTTTTT
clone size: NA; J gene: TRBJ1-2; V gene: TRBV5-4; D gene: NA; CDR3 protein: CASSLQTLYGYTF; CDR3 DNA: TGTGCCAGCAGCTTACAGACCCTCTATGGCTACACCTTC
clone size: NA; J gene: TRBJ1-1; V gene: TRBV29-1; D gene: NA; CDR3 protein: CSVEVVERNTEAFF; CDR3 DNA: TGCAGCGTTGAAGTTGTTGAGAGGAACACTGAAGCTTTCTTT
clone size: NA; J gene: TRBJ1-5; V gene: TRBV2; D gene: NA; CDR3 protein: CASSAGGHSNQPQHF; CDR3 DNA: TGTGCCAGCAGTGCCGGCGGGCATAGCAATCAGCCCCAGCATTTT
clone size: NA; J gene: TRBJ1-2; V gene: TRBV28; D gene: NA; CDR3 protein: CASSPPNYGYTF; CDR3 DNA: TGTGCCAGCAGTCCTCCCAACTATGGCTACACCTTC